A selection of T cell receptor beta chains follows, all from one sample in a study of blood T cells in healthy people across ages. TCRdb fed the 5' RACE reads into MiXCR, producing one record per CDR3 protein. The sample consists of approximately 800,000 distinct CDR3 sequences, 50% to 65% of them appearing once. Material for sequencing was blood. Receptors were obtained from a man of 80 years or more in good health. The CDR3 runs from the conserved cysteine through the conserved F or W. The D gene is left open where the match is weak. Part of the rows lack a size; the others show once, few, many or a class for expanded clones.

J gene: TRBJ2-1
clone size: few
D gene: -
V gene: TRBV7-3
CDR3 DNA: TGTGCCAGCAGCGTAGGTGTGAGTGCAAACAATGAGCAGTTCTTC
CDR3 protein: CASSVGVSANNEQFF

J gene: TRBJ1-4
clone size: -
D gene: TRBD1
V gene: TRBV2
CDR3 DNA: TGTGCCAGCAGTACAGGGGATAAACTGTTTTTT
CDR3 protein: CASSTGDKLFF

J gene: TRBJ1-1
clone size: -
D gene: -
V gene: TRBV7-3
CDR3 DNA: TGTGCCAGCAGCCCCTCTGCGGGGGGTAGAGCTTTCTTT
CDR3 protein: CASSPSAGGRAFF

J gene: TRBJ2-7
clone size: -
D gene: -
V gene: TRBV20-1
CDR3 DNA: TGCAGTGGCGTCGCGGGTCTGATTGGCAATGAGCAGTACTTC
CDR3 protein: CSGVAGLIGNEQYF

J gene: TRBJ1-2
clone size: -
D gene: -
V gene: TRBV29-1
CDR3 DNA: TGCAGCGTTGAAAGGGACGGGGCCTCCTATGGCTACACCTTC
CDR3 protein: CSVERDGASYGYTF

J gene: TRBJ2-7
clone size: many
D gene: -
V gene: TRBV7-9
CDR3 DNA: TGTGCCAGCAGCCCTCGGTCTGGAGACTACGAGCAGTACTTC
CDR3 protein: CASSPRSGDYEQYF

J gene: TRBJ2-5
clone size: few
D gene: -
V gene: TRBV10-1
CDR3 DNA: TGCGCCAGCAGTGGTCCGAACCGGGGGACCCAGTACTTC
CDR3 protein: CASSGPNRGTQYF

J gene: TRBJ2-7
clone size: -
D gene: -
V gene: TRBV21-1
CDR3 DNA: TGTGCCAGCAGCTCTCGTTGGCCAAATTACTACGAGCAGTACTTC
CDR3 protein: CASSSRWPNYYEQYF

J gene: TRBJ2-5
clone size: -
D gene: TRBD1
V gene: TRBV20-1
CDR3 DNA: TGCAGTGCTTCCACAGGGGTTCGCCAAGAGACCCAGTACTTC
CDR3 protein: CSASTGVRQETQYF

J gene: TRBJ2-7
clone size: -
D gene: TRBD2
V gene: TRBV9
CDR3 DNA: TGTGCCAGCAGCGTAGGGCCTAGCGGAAGCTCCTACGAGCAGTACTTC
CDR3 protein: CASSVGPSGSSYEQYF

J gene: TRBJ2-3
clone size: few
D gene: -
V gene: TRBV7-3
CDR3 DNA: TGTGCCAGCAGCTTAAGTGGGTTGAGCACAGATACGCAGTATTTT
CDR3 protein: CASSLSGLSTDTQYF

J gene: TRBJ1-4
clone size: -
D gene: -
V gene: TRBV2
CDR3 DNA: TGTGCCAGCAGTGCCAACAGGGATGAAAAACTGTTTTTT
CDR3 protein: CASSANRDEKLFF

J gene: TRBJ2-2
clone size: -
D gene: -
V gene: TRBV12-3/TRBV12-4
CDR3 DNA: TGTGCCAGCAGCCCCCTCCCGGCCGGGGAGCTGTTTTTT
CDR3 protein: CASSPLPAGELFF

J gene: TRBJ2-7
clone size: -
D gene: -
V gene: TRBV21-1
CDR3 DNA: TGTGCCAGCAGGTATAGGCACGAGCAGTACTTC
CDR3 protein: CASRYRHEQYF

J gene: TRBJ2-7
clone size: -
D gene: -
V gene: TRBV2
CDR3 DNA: TGTGCCAGCAGACTCAGGGGTTACGAGCAGTACTTC
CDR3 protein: CASRLRGYEQYF

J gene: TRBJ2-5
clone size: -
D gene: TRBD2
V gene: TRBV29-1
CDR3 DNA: TGCAGCGTTGAGGTACTAGCGGGAGAAGCGACCCAGTACTTC
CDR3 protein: CSVEVLAGEATQYF

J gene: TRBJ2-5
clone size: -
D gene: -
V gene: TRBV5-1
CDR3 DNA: TGCGCCAGCAGCCCTTTACGAGGGGGGTCGCAAGAGACCCAGTACTTC
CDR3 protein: CASSPLRGGSQETQYF

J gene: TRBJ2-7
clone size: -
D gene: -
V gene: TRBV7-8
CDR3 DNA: TGTGCCAGCAGCTTAGGCAGGCGCTACGAGCAGTACTTC
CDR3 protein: CASSLGRRYEQYF

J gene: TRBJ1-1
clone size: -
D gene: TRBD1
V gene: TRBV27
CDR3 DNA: TGTGCCAGCAGTTTATCCCGGACAGGGGTTGGCACTGAAGCTTTCTTT
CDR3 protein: CASSLSRTGVGTEAFF

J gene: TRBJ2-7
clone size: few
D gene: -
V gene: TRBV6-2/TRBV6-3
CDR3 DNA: TGTGCCAGCAGTTACTCGAAAGGGACGGCATACTACGAGCAGTACTTC
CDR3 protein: CASSYSKGTAYYEQYF

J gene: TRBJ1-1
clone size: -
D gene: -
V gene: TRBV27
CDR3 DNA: TGTGCCAGCAGTTTGAGACGGAACACTGAAGCTTTCTTT
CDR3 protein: CASSLRRNTEAFF

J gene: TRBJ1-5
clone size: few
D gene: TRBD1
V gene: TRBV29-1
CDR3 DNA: TGCAGCGTCGTGGACAGGGGGAATCAGCCCCAGCATTTT
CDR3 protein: CSVVDRGNQPQHF

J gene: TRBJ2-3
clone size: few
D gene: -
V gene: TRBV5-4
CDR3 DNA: TGTGCCAGCAGCTTGGTCGGGCGGGGCACCACAGATACGCAGTATTTT
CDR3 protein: CASSLVGRGTTDTQYF

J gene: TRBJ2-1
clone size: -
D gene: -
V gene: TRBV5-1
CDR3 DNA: TGCGCCAGCATTGTCGAAGGTGGGGGGGAGCAGTTCTTC
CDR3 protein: CASIVEGGGEQFF

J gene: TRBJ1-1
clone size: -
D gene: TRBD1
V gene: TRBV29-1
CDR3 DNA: TGCAGCGCTCCGGGACAGGGGGGGGAGAGCACTGAAGCTTTCTTT
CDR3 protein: CSAPGQGGESTEAFF

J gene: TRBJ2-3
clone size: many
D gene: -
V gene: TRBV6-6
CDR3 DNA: TGTGCCAGCAGCCAATCTGATACGCAGTATTTT
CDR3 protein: CASSQSDTQYF

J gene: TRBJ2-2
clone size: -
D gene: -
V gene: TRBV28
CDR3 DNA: TGTGCCAGCAGCCCCGGCGGGCTAGGGGGCACCGGGGAGCTGTTTTTT
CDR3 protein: CASSPGGLGGTGELFF

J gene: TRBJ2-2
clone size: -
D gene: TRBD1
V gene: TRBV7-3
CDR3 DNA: TGTGCCAGCAGCTTCAAACCTGTGACAGGGGGAGGCGGGGAGCTGTTTTTT
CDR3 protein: CASSFKPVTGGGGELFF

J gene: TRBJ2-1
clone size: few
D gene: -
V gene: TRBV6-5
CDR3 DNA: TGTGCCAGCAGTTACTCGTCCTGGTCCGACAATGAGCAGTTCTTC
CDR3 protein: CASSYSSWSDNEQFF

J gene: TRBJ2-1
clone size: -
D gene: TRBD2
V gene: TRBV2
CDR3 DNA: TGTGCCGGGGGCCCAGCGGGAGACAATGAGCAGTTCTTC
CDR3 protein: CAGGPAGDNEQFF

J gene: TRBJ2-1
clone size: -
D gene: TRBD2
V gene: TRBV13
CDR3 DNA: TGTGCCAGCAGCTTAGGGGATAGCGGGAGTTGGGATGAGCAGTTCTTC
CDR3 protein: CASSLGDSGSWDEQFF

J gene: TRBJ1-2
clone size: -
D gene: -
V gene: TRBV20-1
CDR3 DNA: TGCAGTGCTAGAGGTGACACCTCTAACTATGGCTACACCTTC
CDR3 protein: CSARGDTSNYGYTF

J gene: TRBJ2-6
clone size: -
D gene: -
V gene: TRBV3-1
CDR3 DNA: TGTGCCAGCAGCCAAGCGCTCAGGCGGACTGGGGCCAACGTCCTGACTTTC
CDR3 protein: CASSQALRRTGANVLTF

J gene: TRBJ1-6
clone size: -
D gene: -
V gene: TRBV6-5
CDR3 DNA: TGTGCCAGCGCGCCCGGGGGAAGGTCACCCCTCCACTTT
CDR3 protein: CASAPGGRSPLHF

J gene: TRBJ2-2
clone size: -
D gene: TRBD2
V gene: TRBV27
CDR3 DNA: TGTGCCAGCAGCTCTGGACTAGGATACACCGGGGAGCTGTTTTTT
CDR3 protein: CASSSGLGYTGELFF

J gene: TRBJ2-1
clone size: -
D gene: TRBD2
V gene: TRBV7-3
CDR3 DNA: TGTGCCAGCAGCTTAACCGGGAGGGCCTACAATGAGCAGTTCTTC
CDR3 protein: CASSLTGRAYNEQFF

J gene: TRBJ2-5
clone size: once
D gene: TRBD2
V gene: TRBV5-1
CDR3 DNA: TGCGCCAGCAGCGGGACTAGCGGGGCCCAAGAGACCCAGTACTTC
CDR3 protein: CASSGTSGAQETQYF